The 3 T cell receptor beta chains presented below share a single source sample, sequenced in a study of blood T cell repertoires in COVID-19. This table comes from immunoSEQ multiplex PCR, and its TCRdb copy is limited to in-frame clones, with some not included. The sample holds 88,000 or so clones; around nine tenths are singletons and the top ten take approximately 2%. Sequencing was carried out using peripheral blood. The receptor set was obtained from a man aged 45-65 years with acute or convalescent COVID-19.

This clone appeared once. V usage is TRBV6-5 and J usage is TRBJ1-1, with a weak D call TRBD1 (6 bases). Germline assignment: CDR1 MNHEY and CDR2 SVGAGI. Trimming pared 4 bases from V and 11 bases from J, leaving 14 bases between. The CDR3 runs to 12 residues. The CDR3 nucleotides are TGTGCCAGCAGTTCCCGGGGGGCGTGGGCTTTCTTT. Its protein product is CASSSRGAWAFF.

This chain connects TRBV16 to TRBJ1-5; the D gene is possibly TRBD1 (6 bases). The CDR3 covers 14 residues. Germline CDR1 KGHSY, CDR2 FQNENV. Trimming took 4 bases from V and 2 from J, leaving 9 bases between them. The CDR3 loop reads CASSLTGRNQPQHF. The CDR3 DNA reads as TGTGCCAGCAGCCTCACAGGGCGCAATCAGCCCCAGCATTTT.

The gene calls are TRBV10-3 and TRBJ2-3, with a tentative D call TRBD2 (6 bases). CDR1 is ENHRY and CDR2 is SYGVKD in the germline V gene. The CDR3 spans 14 residues. Trimming stripped 5 bases from V and 0 bases from J, with 9 bases between. CDR3 DNA: TGTGCCATCAGTAGGAGGGAGAGCACAGATACGCAGTATTTT. Protein: CAISRRESTDTQYF.